The 10 T cell receptor beta chains below were found in one sample sequenced in a study of blood T cell repertoires in COVID-19. This table comes from immunoSEQ multiplex PCR, and its TCRdb copy is limited to in-frame clones, with some not included. The table lists 100,000 to 150,000 clones, approximately 90% of them singletons, with 18% in the top ten. The sample consisted of peripheral blood. The receptors here all came from a man aged 45 to 65 with active or convalescent COVID-19.

This clone appeared a few times. The rearrangement joins TRBV25-1 to TRBJ2-1; 8 nucleotides agree with TRBD2. J lost 4 bases, V lost 4 bases, and 6 bases had no gene match. CDR1 is MGHDK, CDR2 SYGVNS, per germline. This CDR3 has 15 residues. The CDR3 here is CASSGAGATYNEQFF. As DNA, the CDR3 is TGTGCCAGCAGTGGAGCGGGGGCAACATACAATGAGCAGTTCTTC.

The V call is TRBV3-1 (or the pseudogene TRBV3-2), the J call TRBJ2-1; TRBD2 aligns across 11 bases. This CDR3 spans 18 amino acids. Germline trimming cut 1 base from V and 3 bases from J; bases unmatched to any gene: 8. Germline-derived CDR1 and CDR2 are LGHDT and YNNKEL (reference sequence). In DNA, the CDR3 is TGTGCCAGCAGCCAAGTGGCTAGCGGGGGGCCTTACTACAATGAGCAGTTCTTC. Translated: CASSQVASGGPYYNEQFF.

This clone was picked up one time. The chain joins TRBV19 to TRBJ1-1; D is uncertain. CDR3 length: 17 amino acids. Per germline, CDR1 LNHDA and CDR2 SQIVND (reference sequence). V was trimmed by 6 bases and J by 0 bases, leaving 20 bases between them. In nucleotides, the CDR3 is TGTGCCAGTAGCCTATTGGCCGGGAGCCGTATGAACACTGAAGCTTTCTTT. Protein product: CASSLLAGSRMNTEAFF.

This clone appeared once. The V and J genes are TRBV4-1 and TRBJ1-3; D not resolved. Between the trimmed V and J ends, which lost 1 base and 3 bases, there was a span of 4 bases. The CDR3 has 13 amino acids. Per germline, CDR1 MGHRA and CDR2 YSYEKL. CDR3 protein: CASSQGYGNTIYF. CDR3 bases: TGCGCCAGCAGCCAAGGTTATGGAAACACCATATATTTT.

In nucleotides, the CDR3 is TGTGCCAGTAGTATGCGACAGAACTACTATGGCTACACCTTC. Translated: CASSMRQNYYGYTF. The chain joins TRBV19 to TRBJ1-2, with TRBD1 as a possible D gene (5 bases). The germline V gene has CDR1 LNHDA and CDR2 SQIVND (reference sequence). Trimming took off 3 bases at V and 3 bases at J, with 11 bases between the two ends. The CDR3 spans 14 residues.

The chain is built from TRBV4-1 and TRBJ2-2; 11 bases are shared with TRBD1. Germline-derived CDR1 and CDR2 are MGHRA and YSYEKL. Trimming at V came to 3 bases and at J to 1 base, leaving 7 bases not matched to a gene. This CDR3 contains 18 residues. This chain's CDR3 is CASSHPGTGGLNTGELFF. The CDR3 nucleotides read TGCGCCAGCAGCCACCCCGGGACAGGGGGATTGAACACCGGGGAGCTGTTTTTT.

This clone appeared a few times. The V call is TRBV19, the J call TRBJ2-3; D may be TRBD2 (6 bases). In germline, CDR1 is LNHDA, CDR2 SQIVND (reference sequence). The CDR3 spans 14 residues. With 7 bases removed from V and 2 bases from J, the gap between germline ends came to 13 bases. CDR3 DNA sequence: TGTGCCAGTACCATGGGACTGCACACAGATACGCAGTATTTT. Translating gives CASTMGLHTDTQYF.

This rearrangement joins TRBV7-2 to TRBJ1-1; D not resolved. Germline CDR1 is SGHTA and CDR2 is FQGNSA. Trimming took off 0 bases at V and 0 bases at J, with 14 bases between the two ends. This CDR3 region has 17 residues. CDR3 sequence reads: CASSLALVGLMNTEAFF. In nucleotides, the CDR3 is TGTGCCAGCAGCTTAGCGCTCGTAGGACTCATGAACACTGAAGCTTTCTTT.

The rearrangement links TRBV7-2 to TRBJ2-2; 12 bases map to TRBD2. The V segment lost 5 bases and the J segment 6 bases; nucleotides outside the gene matches: 7. From germline, CDR1 is SGHTA and CDR2 FQGNSA. This CDR3 has 16 residues. CDR3 in DNA: TGTGCCAGCAGCGGCGCCCTAGCGGGGGGGCCCGGGGAGCTGTTTTTT. It is translated as CASSGALAGGPGELFF.

This chain links TRBV10-1 with TRBJ2-7; TRBD1 aligns across 10 bases. The CDR3 spans 15 residues. Germline CDR1 WNHNN, CDR2 SYGVQD (reference sequence). The V gene end was trimmed by 1 base and the J gene end by 2 bases; junction bases not matched to a gene: 2. The CDR3 DNA reads TGCGCCAGCAGTGAGTTGGGACAGGGGACCTACGAGCAGTACTTC. It translates to CASSELGQGTYEQYF.